The T cell receptor beta chain under discussion was sequenced for a study of blood T cell repertoires in COVID-19. Study-wide context: Collection of acute and convalescent COVID-19 samples took place in the United States, Italy and Spain. PBMCs, B-cell-depleted T cells, or T cells were the source of the cDNA or gDNA that made up the material.

Repertoires were generated with immunoSEQ multiplex PCR, while TCRdb's copy carries only in-frame clones and drops some. Of 150,000 to 200,000 clones listed, less than 90% are singletons. Germline CDR1 and CDR2: KGHSH and LQKENI. The CDR3 sequence is 15 residues long. The trim removed 3 bases at V and 0 bases at J, leaving 1 base unmatched. The chain is built from TRBV18 and TRBJ2-2, with 7 nucleotides matching TRBD1. This receptor was identified in a human donor with acute COVID-19. The donor label of this sample is uncertain. The sequencing input was PBMCs or T cells enriched from blood (not recorded which). CDR3 loop: CASSPGQSNTGELFF. In DNA, the CDR3 is TGTGCCAGCTCACCGGGACAGTCGAACACCGGGGAGCTGTTTTTT. The full variable domain, rest sourced from reference TRBV18 and TRBJ2-2, is NAGVMQNPRHLVRRRGQEARLRCSPMKGHSHVYWYRQLPEEGLKFMVYLQKENIIDESGMPKERFSAEFPKEGPSILRIQQVVRGDSAAYFCASSPGQSNTGELFFGEGSRLTVL.